The 17 T cell receptor beta chains listed next were all sequenced from one sample in a study of identical twins (dated by TCRdb to 2015 to 2016). The method behind the library was 5' RACE. Data came from an Illumina HiSeq 2000. Using fastp trimming at Q25 and MiXCR clonotype assembly, TCRdb reanalyzed the public sequencing data and kept in-frame beta chains. All rows with the same CDR3 protein become a single entry with the most common DNA and genes. Present in this sample are around 250,000 distinct CDR3 sequences, roughly 13% of which were seen just once. The ten largest account for 4% of the sample. The same data also went into a second study, on yellow fever vaccine responses in identical twins.

Sequenced sample: memory (CD45RO+) T cells sorted from blood. The sample's cell subset or site, from its label and the paper: CD45RO+ enriched T cells. These receptors were obtained from a woman aged 18-29 years in good health.

This clonotype was seen only a few times. The chain links TRBV11-1 to TRBJ2-1; 10 bases map to TRBD1. The V gene end was trimmed by 5 bases and the J gene end by 0 bases; junction bases not matched to a gene: 10. Germline V lookup: CDR1 SGHAT, CDR2 FQDESV (reference sequence). This CDR3 spans 18 amino acids. The CDR3 nucleotides are TGTGCCAGCAGCCTACCTATGACAGGGGGCAGCTCCTACAATGAGCAGTTCTTC. It codes for CASSLPMTGGSSYNEQFF.

A few counts support this clonotype. The V and J genes are TRBV6-5 and TRBJ2-7; no clear D. From germline, CDR1 is MNHEY and CDR2 SVGAGI. The V end lost 11 bases, the J end lost 3 bases, and 14 bases lay between the germline ends. The CDR3 is 12 amino acids. The CDR3 reads CAFTSRYYEQYF. The CDR3, as DNA: TGTGCCTTCACGTCCCGCTACTACGAGCAGTACTTC.

The sample holds a few counts of this clonotype. This chain links TRBV4-3 with TRBJ2-1, with unresolved D. The germline V gene has CDR1 LGHNA and CDR2 YSLEER. Between the trimmed V and J ends, which lost 3 bases and 0 bases, there was a span of 12 bases. There are 16 residues in the CDR3. The CDR3 here is CASSQAIISSYNEQFF. CDR3 sequence (DNA): TGCGCCAGCAGCCAGGCTATTATTAGCTCCTACAATGAGCAGTTCTTC.

The rearrangement joins TRBV6-5 to TRBJ2-7; a weak D match, TRBD1 (7 bases). Germline V lookup: CDR1 MNHEY, CDR2 SVGAGI. V lost 0 bases to trimming and J lost 4 bases, with 25 bases between them. The CDR3 runs to 19 residues. The CDR3: CASSYSPPTRQGGSYEQYF. CDR3 nucleotide sequence: TGTGCCAGCAGTTACTCTCCCCCCACAAGACAGGGAGGTTCATACGAGCAGTACTTC.

This clonotype was counted at least ten times. This chain links TRBV12-3 or TRBV12-4 with TRBJ2-5; the D is unclear. Between the trimmed V and J ends, which lost 1 base and 2 bases, there was a span of 8 bases. This CDR3 contains 14 residues. CDR3 sequence reads: CASSLVTVQETQYF. In DNA, the CDR3 is TGTGCCAGCAGTTTAGTGACGGTTCAAGAGACCCAGTACTTC.

The table lists this clonotype with a few counts. For the CDR3, the DNA is TGTGCCAGCAGCGTCTTTGTGACAGGGCAATTGAACTATGGCTACACCTTC. Translating gives CASSVFVTGQLNYGYTF. The chain employs TRBV5-6 and TRBJ1-2; 7 bases line up with TRBD1. V trimming: 4 bases; J trimming: 2 bases; junction bases outside the gene matches: 14. This CDR3 region has 17 residues. CDR1 is SGHDT and CDR2 is YYEEEE in the germline V gene.

This clonotype showed up many times. The V call is TRBV28, the J call TRBJ2-7; the match to TRBD2 covers 11 bases. Germline V CDR1 and CDR2: MDHEN, SYDVKM. J gave up 4 bases and V 4 bases, and 9 bases lay outside the gene matches. This CDR3 is built from 16 residues. For the CDR3, the DNA is TGTGCCAGCAGTTCCTTAGCGGGAGGGAATAGTTACGAGCAGTACTTC. Translated: CASSSLAGGNSYEQYF.

This clonotype was detected only a few times. The chain links TRBV20-1 to TRBJ2-1, with D hard to call. Germline CDR1 DFQATT, CDR2 SNEGSKA (reference sequence). Trimming pared 2 bases from V and 10 bases from J, leaving 15 bases between. The CDR3 runs to 13 residues. The CDR3 loop reads CSARRDLYGEQFF. The CDR3 nucleotides read TGCAGTGCTAGACGCGACCTCTACGGGGAGCAGTTCTTC.

This clonotype was seen more than once but under ten times. V usage is TRBV6-1 and J usage is TRBJ2-3; 10 nucleotides line up with TRBD2. The CDR3 consists of 14 residues. V shed 8 bases and J 5 bases; nucleotides not matched to a gene: 7. CDR1 and CDR2 (germline): MNHNS, SASEGT. This CDR3 is CASGRLAGVDTQYF. For the CDR3, the DNA is TGTGCCAGCGGTCGCCTAGCGGGAGTAGATACGCAGTATTTT.

This clonotype was seen at least ten times. The genes are TRBV5-6 and TRBJ2-1; 9 bases are a match to TRBD1. This CDR3 contains 15 residues. Germline lookup yields CDR1 SGHDT and CDR2 YYEEEE. V lost 3 bases and J lost 3; bases outside the gene matches: 4. DNA of the CDR3: TGTGCCAGCAGCTGGGACAGGGCTGACTACAATGAGCAGTTCTTC. Amino acids: CASSWDRADYNEQFF.

This clonotype was seen a handful of times. V gene TRBV7-8 combines with J gene TRBJ2-1, with 9 bases that match TRBD1. The CDR3 has 16 amino acids. Per germline, CDR1 SGHVS and CDR2 FQNEAQ. V was pared by 5 bases and J by 4 bases, with 9 bases of the junction left unmatched. CDR3 loop: CASSRRTGGGYNEQFF. The CDR3 coding sequence is TGTGCCAGCAGCAGGCGAACAGGGGGCGGTTACAATGAGCAGTTCTTC.

The chain joins TRBV9 to TRBJ2-3, with 7 bases identical to TRBD2. There are 16 residues in the CDR3. With V trimmed by 0 bases and J by 0 bases, 4 bases remained unmatched. Germline CDR1 reads SGDLS; CDR2 reads YYNGEE. The CDR3 DNA is TGTGCCAGCAGCGTAGCCGGGACTACAAGCACAGATACGCAGTATTTT. Translating it yields CASSVAGTTSTDTQYF. Full variable domain (remainder filled in from reference TRBV9 and TRBJ2-3): DSGVTQTPKHLITATGQRVTLRCSPRSGDLSVYWYQQSLDQGLQFLIQYYNGEERAKGNILERFSAQQFPDLHSELNLSSLELGDSALYFCASSVAGTTSTDTQYFGPGTRLTVL.

The J gene is TRBJ2-3, the V gene TRBV5-1, with D possibly TRBD2 on 6 matching bases. The CDR3 covers 13 residues. Germline CDR1 is SGHRS and CDR2 is YFSETQ. Trimming removed 4 bases from V and 10 bases from J, with 16 bases in between. The DNA of the CDR3 is TGCGCCAGCAGCCGGGGGTCGGGACTCTCGCAGTATTTT. Translating gives CASSRGSGLSQYF.

The V and J genes are TRBV7-9 and TRBJ1-1, with TRBD1 identical over 7 bases. V lost 5 bases and J lost 8; bases outside the gene matches: 11. The CDR3 has 14 amino acids. Germline V gene sequence: CDR1 SEHNR, CDR2 FQNEAQ (reference sequence). CDR3 in amino acids: CASSQSPGQREAFF. The CDR3 coding sequence is TGTGCCAGCAGCCAATCACCGGGACAGAGAGAAGCTTTCTTT. Drawing the rest from reference TRBV7-9 and TRBJ1-1, the complete variable domain is DTGVSQNPRHKITKRGQNVTFRCDPISEHNRLYWYRQTLGQGPEFLTYFQNEAQLEKSRLLSDRFSAERPKGSFSTLEIQRTEQGDSAMYLCASSQSPGQREAFFGQGTRLTVV.

The chain uses TRBV29-1 and TRBJ2-1; D is possibly TRBD1 or TRBD2 (5 bases each). CDR1 and CDR2 (germline): SQVTM, ANQGSEA. The CDR3 runs to 13 residues. V lost 7 bases, J lost 5 bases, and 15 bases lay in between. The CDR3 sequence is CSGGRDANNEQFF. The CDR3 DNA reads TGCAGCGGGGGTCGGGACGCCAACAATGAGCAGTTCTTC.

The chain couples TRBV6-2 or TRBV6-3 to TRBJ2-3; 9 bases align to TRBD1. V lost 10 bases and J lost 9; bases outside the gene matches: 8. The germline gives CDR1 MNHEY, CDR2 SVGEGT. The CDR3 length is 12 residues. The CDR3 region has the DNA TGTGCCACCTACACAGGGGGCAGGACGCAGTATTTT. Its translation: CATYTGGRTQYF.

This clonotype was counted at least ten times. V is TRBV5-1 and J is TRBJ2-1; D may be TRBD1 or TRBD2 (6 bases each). The CDR3 sequence is 15 residues long. V lost 1 base and J lost 4, with 12 bases in between. Germline V CDR1 and CDR2: SGHRS, YFSETQ. The CDR3 nucleotides are TGCGCCAGCAGCTTGTTGGGGGGACAATACAATGAGCAGTTCTTC. It specifies CASSLLGGQYNEQFF.